This TCR beta chain was observed in a study of blood T cell repertoires in COVID-19. As handled by the study authors: Amplification of reference gene primers was used by the study to estimate nucleated cell counts. Sequencing was performed with immunoSEQ multiplex PCR; in TCRdb, only in-frame clones are kept and a portion is missing. Clonal size and the V and J genes are those of that table, whereas D and trimming came from the DNA. The table records 23,000 or so clones, approximately 90% of them present only once. Trimming cost V 6 bases and J 6 bases, with 9 bases left between them. Germline CDR1 is MNHNY and CDR2 is SVGAGI (reference sequence). This CDR3 contains 12 residues.

The clonotype originates from a man between 65 and 85 years old with active COVID-19. V is TRBV6-6 and J is TRBJ2-1, with D maybe TRBD2 (5 bases). The source material was peripheral blood. CDR3 coding DNA: TGTGCCAGCAGCTCGGGGTTCAATGAGCAGTTCTTC. Protein sequence: CASSSGFNEQFF.